The 17 T cell receptor beta chains presented below share a single source sample, sequenced in a study of human T cells and chemical hapten exposure. Each CDR3 protein gets one entry after TCRdb re-called the RACE reads with MiXCR. The sample carries about 40,000 distinct CDR3 sequences, around 3% recorded once. Specified time point: patch test 2, 6 weeks after DPC sensitization. Treatment of the sample: therapeutic diphenylcyclopropenone sensitization with weekly scalp DPC. The source was whole blood, collected in connection with sensitization to the hapten diphenylcyclopropenone (DPC). The origin of the receptors is a man aged 35 to 55 with alopecia areata. Some clones in this sample may be carry-over from other donors' samples.

The table lists this clonotype with a few counts. The chain recombines TRBV18 with TRBJ1-2; D is perhaps TRBD1 (5 bases). The ends were cut back, 3 bases at V and 4 bases at J, with 18 bases in the middle. This CDR3 contains 16 residues. Germline lookup yields CDR1 KGHSH and CDR2 LQKENI. The CDR3 loop reads CASSPGPGRGVYGYTF. Written as DNA, the CDR3 is TGTGCCAGCTCACCTGGGCCGGGGAGAGGGGTCTATGGCTACACCTTC.

This clonotype was found many times. The J gene is TRBJ2-3, the V gene TRBV15, with TRBD2 matching 7 bases. Trimming took 0 bases from V and 1 from J; bases not matched to a gene: 4. Per the germline V gene, CDR1 is LNHNV and CDR2 is YYDKDF (reference sequence). CDR3 length equals 16 residues. CDR3 DNA: TGTGCCACCAGCAGAGAAGGACTAGACCGCACAGATACGCAGTATTTT. This encodes CATSREGLDRTDTQYF. Full variable domain (outside the CDR3, taken from reference TRBV15 and TRBJ2-3): DAMVIQNPRYQVTQFGKPVTLSCSQTLNHNVMYWYQQKSSQAPKLLFHYYDKDFNNEADTPDNFQSRRPNTSFCFLDIRSPGLGDTAMYLCATSREGLDRTDTQYFGPGTRLTVL.

This clonotype has ten or more counts. The chain uses TRBV7-9 and TRBJ2-7; TRBD1 might be the D (6 bases). The CDR3 length is 18 residues. V was trimmed by 0 bases and J by 2 bases, leaving 20 bases between them. Germline-derived CDR1 and CDR2 are SEHNR and FQNEAQ (reference sequence). DNA of the CDR3: TGTGCCAGCAGCTTAGCGAGCTTCGAGACAGGATCGACCTACGAGCAGTACTTC. Its translation: CASSLASFETGSTYEQYF.

This clonotype showed up many times. This chain connects TRBV12-3 or TRBV12-4 to TRBJ2-1; D is unclear. This CDR3 has 13 amino acids. V lost 3 bases to trimming and J lost 9 bases, with 12 bases between them. CDR3 bases: TGTGCCAGCAGTTTGCTGGGATTGGGTGAGCAGTTCTTC. Residues: CASSLLGLGEQFF.

This clonotype was counted ten times or more. This chain joins TRBV20-1 and TRBJ2-3, with D unresolved. Trimming pared 0 bases from V and 0 bases from J, leaving 19 bases between. The CDR3 length is 18 residues. The germline V gene has CDR1 DFQATT and CDR2 SNEGSKA (reference sequence). CDR3 amino acids: CSARDHIKSSGSTDTQYF. CDR3 sequence (DNA): TGCAGTGCTAGAGATCACATAAAATCCAGTGGTAGCACAGATACGCAGTATTTT.

The chain has TRBV6-1 and TRBJ1-5; possible D gene TRBD1, 5 bases. Germline V gives CDR1 MNHNS, CDR2 SASEGT. This CDR3 is 17 amino acids long. Trimming stripped 6 bases from V and 2 bases from J, with 20 bases between. DNA of the CDR3: TGTGCCAGCAGATTAATCACTCAGGGAGTGGGCAATCAGCCCCAGCATTTT. This encodes CASRLITQGVGNQPQHF.

In this sample, this clonotype turned up many times. V usage is TRBV27 and J usage is TRBJ1-1; D gene uncertain. The V gene's germline CDR1 is MNHEY and CDR2 SMNVEV (reference sequence). There are 15 residues in the CDR3. The V gene lost 3 bases and the J gene lost 0 bases, with 11 bases spanning the gap. DNA for the CDR3: TGTGCCAGCAGTTTTAGGCGGGCCATGAACACTGAAGCTTTCTTT. It codes for CASSFRRAMNTEAFF.

This clonotype was seen at least ten times. The chain couples TRBV2 to TRBJ2-1, with TRBD1 as a possible D gene (7 bases). V lost 6 bases to trimming and J lost 5 bases, with 23 bases between them. The CDR3 has 17 residues. Germline values: CDR1 SNHLY, CDR2 FYNNEI. CDR3 nucleotides: TGTGCCAGCAGGGACCATAGGGGAGGACAGGCACACAATGAGCAGTTCTTC. Encoded protein: CASRDHRGGQAHNEQFF.

This clonotype was recorded at least ten times. At one of its ends the junction is not consistent with the germline gene, which may arise from a read error. The chain combines TRBV2 with TRBJ1-2; a weak D match, TRBD1 (5 bases). The CDR3 length is 11 residues. Germline values: CDR1 SNHLY, CDR2 FYNNEI. The DNA for the CDR3 is TGTGCCAGCAGTGAATGGGGGAAGGGATTCTTC. Protein: CASSEWGKGFF.

This clonotype was detected ten times or more. The V gene is TRBV20-1, the J gene TRBJ2-3; 11 positions match TRBD2. This CDR3 has 16 residues. CDR1 DFQATT and CDR2 SNEGSKA come from the germline V gene (reference sequence). The CDR3 spells CSPGLAGGSSTDTQYF. The CDR3 DNA follows: TGCAGCCCCGGGTTAGCGGGAGGGTCTAGCACAGATACGCAGTATTTT.

This clonotype was picked up many times. The chain is built from TRBV20-1 and TRBJ2-5, with 7 nucleotides matching TRBD2. V shed 0 bases and J 8 bases; nucleotides not matched to a gene: 9. CDR1 DFQATT and CDR2 SNEGSKA come from the germline V gene (reference sequence). This CDR3 is 14 amino acids long. CDR3 in amino acids: CSARDYRDYRTQYF. The CDR3 DNA reads TGCAGTGCTAGAGATTATAGGGACTACAGAACCCAGTACTTC.

This clonotype has at least ten counts. This chain links TRBV27 with TRBJ1-5, with D uncertain. The CDR3 totals 16 residues. Germline assignment: CDR1 MNHEY and CDR2 SMNVEV (reference sequence). The V gene lost 4 bases and the J gene lost 0 bases, with 13 bases spanning the gap. The CDR3 region has the DNA TGTGCCAGCAGTTCTGCAGACAATTATAGCAATCAGCCCCAGCATTTT. Translated, it gives CASSSADNYSNQPQHF.

This clonotype showed up many times. The rearrangement joins TRBV3-1 to TRBJ2-1; D not certain. In germline, CDR1 is LGHDT, CDR2 YNNKEL (reference sequence). The V end lost 1 base, the J end lost 8 bases, and 12 bases lay between the germline ends. The CDR3 has 14 residues. CDR3 nucleotides: TGTGCCAGCAGCCAAGTTAGAGGCGGTCATGAGCAGTTCTTC. It yields the protein CASSQVRGGHEQFF.

The sample holds many counts of this clonotype. The V and J genes are TRBV5-6 and TRBJ2-7, with 8 bases matching TRBD1. V lost 4 bases and J lost 7; bases outside the gene matches: 4. The CDR3 extends over 12 amino acids. Germline V gene data show CDR1 as SGHDT and CDR2 as YYEEEE. Here the CDR3 DNA reads TGTGCCAGCAGCCCGGGACAGGCAGAGCAGTACTTC. Its translation: CASSPGQAEQYF.

This clonotype was counted many times. J is TRBJ2-1 and V is TRBV19; unclear D gene. Germline CDR1 and CDR2: LNHDA and SQIVND (reference sequence). V gave up 8 bases and J gave up 5 bases, with 4 bases separating them. There are 10 residues in the CDR3. CDR3 sequence: CASGDNEQFF. The CDR3 DNA follows: TGTGCCAGTGGGGACAATGAGCAGTTCTTC.

The V gene is TRBV30, the J gene TRBJ2-3; 8 bases line up with TRBD1. The CDR3 is made up of 14 amino acids. V gave up 7 bases and J gave up 5 bases; unmatched junction bases: 11. CDR1 is GTSNPN and CDR2 is SVGIG in the germline V gene (reference sequence). The CDR3 reads CAYSGQGFGDTQYF. The CDR3 DNA sequence: TGTGCCTACAGTGGACAGGGTTTCGGAGATACGCAGTATTTT.

This clonotype was detected ten times or more. The V and J genes are TRBV20-1 and TRBJ1-6; possible D gene TRBD1, 5 bases. Trimming cost V 6 bases and J 11 bases, with 8 bases left between them. The germline CDR1 and CDR2 sequences are DFQATT and SNEGSKA (reference sequence). The CDR3 covers 10 residues. CDR3 nucleotide sequence: TGCAGTGCCGCAGGGACACCCCTCCACTTT. Translating gives CSAAGTPLHF.